This TCR beta chain was observed in a study of T-cell memory formation after mild COVID-19. This clonotype was detected only a few times. Its target is unknown. This CDR3 has 12 amino acids. Germline values: CDR1 MDHEN, CDR2 SYDVKM. Trimming took off 9 bases at V and 5 bases at J, with 11 bases between the two ends. MiXCR, applied by TCRdb to the 5' RACE reads, yields one record per CDR3 protein. This repertoire shows roughly 350,000 distinct CDR3 sequences, 25% to 30% found once; its top ten account for approximately 12%. Whole-study findings and limits: Clones that contracted from day 15 to 85 had balanced CD4/CD8; later expanders were CD4+ biased.

The TCR sequence derives from an adult woman who had mild COVID-19 (a few samples of this study predate the infection). Cell type and time point are not known. The sequencing input was PBMCs or a T cell subset sorted from them (not recorded which). The chain uses TRBV28 and TRBJ2-1, with D possibly TRBD1 on 5 matching bases. The DNA of the CDR3 is TGTGCCAGTAAGGACACCCACAATGAGCAGTTCTTC. Encoded protein: CASKDTHNEQFF.